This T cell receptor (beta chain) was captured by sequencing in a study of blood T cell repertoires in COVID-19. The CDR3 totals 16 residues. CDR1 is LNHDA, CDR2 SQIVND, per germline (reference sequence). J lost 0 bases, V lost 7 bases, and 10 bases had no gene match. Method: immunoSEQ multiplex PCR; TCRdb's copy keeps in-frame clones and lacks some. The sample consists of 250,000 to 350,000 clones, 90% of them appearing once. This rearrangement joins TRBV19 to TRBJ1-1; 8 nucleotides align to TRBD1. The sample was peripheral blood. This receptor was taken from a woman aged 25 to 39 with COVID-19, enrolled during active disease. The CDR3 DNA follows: TGTGCCAGTAAAAACAGGGGGACTGTTCTGAACACTGAAGCTTTCTTT. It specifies CASKNRGTVLNTEAFF.